This entry is about one TCR beta chain. This record belongs to a study of cytotoxic CD8 clonotypes in ibrutinib-treated CLL. The wider study: Of the patients, about a dozen were relapsed/refractory, roughly 15 treatment-naive and 17 to 18 IGHV unmutated. Specimens for response were gathered following a median about 11 months of therapy, spanning 6 to 36. Responses comprised 25 or so partial and 2 complete; at median around 72 months, approximately 15 remained remitted and some twelve progressed.

Deep sequencing aimed at 1 in 200,000 to 1 in 1 million T cells' resolution. Here immunoSEQ multiplex PCR was the method, and the copy in TCRdb shows in-frame clones only, minus some. The data contain about 43,000 clones, under 75% of them singletons. This TCR was sampled from a human donor with chronic lymphocytic leukemia. The sequencing used PBMCs, collected after 12 months of ibrutinib treatment.

The chain's CDR3 is CASSLGQGSYEQYF. CDR3 bases: TGTGCCAGCAGCTTGGGACAGGGGTCCTACGAGCAGTACTTC. The rearrangement links TRBV5-6 to TRBJ2-7, with 8 bases lining up with TRBD1. Unmatched junction bases numbered 0, after V lost 0 bases and J lost 1 base. In germline, CDR1 is SGHDT, CDR2 YYEEEE. This CDR3 has 14 residues.